Listed here is a single T cell receptor (beta chain). Its antigen is undetermined. It was with 60 Vbeta and 13 Jbeta primers that the PCR ran. Assay: immunoSEQ multiplex PCR; the TCRdb copy retains only in-frame clones and omits some. The top ten clones hold around 3% of a sample with 150,000 or so clones, 65% to 80% of them seen once. V shed 5 bases and J shed 4 bases, with 13 bases lying between them. The CDR3 consists of 13 residues. CDR1 SGHDT and CDR2 YYEEEE come from the germline V gene. This sample was taken from a study of cytomegalovirus exposure and HLA in healthy donors. Looking at the study overall: The Caucasian-associated ancestry cluster held under 90% of 350 to 450 genotyped donors. Study-level points and caveats: Follow-up analysis seemed to connect common viral pathogens with several of the most significant clusters identified. The availability of immune exposure information extended only to CMV serostatus. An analysis that was carried out later associated 16,951 TCR beta sequences with HLA alleles at 0.05 false discovery rate.

The chain is built from TRBV5-6 and TRBJ2-7, with a tentative D call TRBD2 (6 bases). The clonotype was recovered from a male donor in good health and CMV-seronegative. The sequencing input was PBMCs. The CDR3 loop reads CASRRAAGYEQYF. The CDR3 bases are TGTGCCAGCAGACGGGCGGCGGGATACGAGCAGTACTTC.